This passage covers 7 T cell receptor beta chains from one sample sequenced in a study of cytomegalovirus exposure and HLA in healthy donors (dated by TCRdb to 2016 to 2017). The library was made by the immunoSEQ multiplex PCR assay. A mixture of 60 forward primers for TCR Vbeta segments and 13 reverse primers for TCR Jbeta segments was used in the multiplex PCR. Held by TCRdb, this immuneACCESS table contains in-frame sequences only and omits some clones. Under half of the omission traces to an unresolved V gene where checked; the cause of the rest is unknown. The sample profile shows 120,000 to 150,000 clones; around 80% of them were found once. The top ten clonotypes cover less than 1.5% of the sample. The sequenced sample was PBMCs. The receptor source for this set is a male donor in good health and CMV-seropositive.

The J gene is TRBJ1-5, the V gene TRBV6-1; D is possibly TRBD1 (6 bases). CDR1 MNHNS and CDR2 SASEGT come from the germline V gene. The CDR3 has 16 residues. Trimming took 1 base from V and 4 from J, leaving 14 bases between them. CDR3 coding DNA: TGTGCCAGCAGTGAAGGTACGGGGGGGCGGAATCAGCCCCAGCATTTT. It specifies CASSEGTGGRNQPQHF.

This rearrangement joins TRBV18 to TRBJ2-5, with 8 positions matching TRBD2. Per germline, CDR1 KGHSH and CDR2 LQKENI. The J segment lost 5 bases and the V segment lost 1 base, leaving 9 bases of the junction unmatched. The CDR3 totals 16 residues. In DNA form, the CDR3 reads TGTGCCAGCTCACCACAGGGCCTAGCGGGCGGGGAGACCCAGTACTTC. Residues: CASSPQGLAGGETQYF.

The chain has TRBV6-1 and TRBJ2-7, with D perhaps matching TRBD1 (6 bases). V gave up 1 base and J gave up 2 bases, with 9 bases separating them. The CDR3 covers 14 residues. The germline V gene encodes CDR1 MNHNS and CDR2 SASEGT. CDR3 nucleotides: TGTGCCAGCAGTGAAGACAGGGCCCCCTACGAGCAGTACTTC. Residues: CASSEDRAPYEQYF.

The V call is TRBV10-1, the J call TRBJ2-7, with 7 bases aligning to TRBD1. Trimming took 4 bases from V and 6 from J; bases not matched to a gene: 3. The germline V gene has CDR1 WNHNN and CDR2 SYGVQD (reference sequence). The CDR3 loop spans 12 amino acids. The CDR3 loop is CASSGQGGEQYF. CDR3 bases: TGCGCCAGCAGTGGACAGGGCGGCGAGCAGTACTTC.

CDR3 region: CASSLLERTGELFF. DNA for the CDR3: TGCGCCAGCAGCCTTCTGGAGCGGACCGGGGAGCTGTTTTTT. The chain combines TRBV5-1 with TRBJ2-2, with TRBD2 as a possible D gene (5 bases). V lost 4 bases, J lost 5 bases, and 12 bases lay in between. Per germline, CDR1 SGHRS and CDR2 YFSETQ. This CDR3 has 14 residues.

This rearrangement joins TRBV7-2 to TRBJ2-4; 8 bases agree with TRBD2. The CDR3 runs to 19 residues. After removal of 2 bases from V and 0 bases from J, the junction contained 12 bases not matched to a gene. Germline-derived CDR1 and CDR2 are SGHTA and FQGNSA. The CDR3 sequence: CASSLHHGGVLLAKNIQYF. The CDR3 DNA sequence: TGTGCCAGCAGCTTACACCACGGGGGGGTGTTATTAGCCAAAAACATTCAGTACTTC.

In the case of this clone: The junction differs from germline at one of its ends, possibly a read error. The rearrangement links TRBV4-3 to TRBJ2-7, with D possibly matching TRBD2 (5 bases). The CDR3 is made up of 14 amino acids. Germline assignment: CDR1 LGHNA and CDR2 YSLEER. The CDR3 sequence: CASNQMGGSYEQYF. CDR3 sequence (DNA): TGCGCCAGCAACCAAATGGGCGGGTCCTACGAGCAGTACTTC.